The present T cell receptor beta chain was sequenced within a study of a mutant IDH1 vaccine in newly diagnosed glioma. Study information: Treatment recipients were approximately 62% male and around 40% female, and their mean age was around 40 years. Beforehand, treatment had been radiotherapy, temozolomide, or both; the majority received both.

Sequencing was performed with immunoSEQ multiplex PCR; in TCRdb, only in-frame clones are kept and a portion is missing. The sample holds about 92,000 clones, around 82% seen once. Trimming left V 5 bases short and J 6 bases short, with 11 bases between. There are 12 residues in the CDR3. Germline assignment: CDR1 SGHKS and CDR2 YYEKEE (reference sequence). The time point denotes: baseline, week 1 (first vaccination visit). Specified treatment: pre-vaccination baseline after standard-of-care therapy. Donor diagnoses consisted of new WHO grade 3 or 4 IDH1-mutant, ATRX-lost astrocytomas. Remarks on this clone: Its antigen is not known.

Points from the study as a whole: Pseudoprogression appears to have had no connection to changes in top peripheral T cell clonotypes.

V usage is TRBV5-5 and J usage is TRBJ1-2, with D hard to call. The TCR was taken from a woman in her 50s with glioma. The sample here was PBMCs, taken from a glioma patient treated with radiotherapy, temozolomide or both. The CDR3 coding sequence is TGTGCCAGCAGATCAAGCACGGATGGCTACACCTTC. Its translation is CASRSSTDGYTF.